Sequencing of this TCR beta chain was carried out in a study of liver allograft versus peripheral blood T cells. The overall study: A comparison was made between T cell receptor repertoires in transplanted livers and those in recipients' peripheral blood. Study outcomes and limitations: Reports indicated that T cell receptor repertoires inside liver allografts differed from those in peripheral blood.

For this clonotype: Antigen: not known. One base away lies a much larger clone, so this may be a sequencing read error.

TCRdb re-derived calls from the reads in MiXCR, one entry per CDR3 protein. The sample has some 3,800 distinct CDR3 sequences, 11% to 15% seen once. From germline, CDR1 is SGHNT and CDR2 YYREEE (reference sequence). The CDR3 totals 13 residues. The ends lost 9 bases at V and 6 bases at J; junction bases unmatched: 10. The clonotype originates from a human patient who had a liver transplant. The graft donor may account for some of the T cells. V gene TRBV5-4 combines with J gene TRBJ1-2, with 8 bases aligning to TRBD1. The CDR3 region is CANNPSTGDGYTF. CDR3 in DNA: TGTGCCAACAACCCCTCGACAGGGGATGGCTACACCTTC.